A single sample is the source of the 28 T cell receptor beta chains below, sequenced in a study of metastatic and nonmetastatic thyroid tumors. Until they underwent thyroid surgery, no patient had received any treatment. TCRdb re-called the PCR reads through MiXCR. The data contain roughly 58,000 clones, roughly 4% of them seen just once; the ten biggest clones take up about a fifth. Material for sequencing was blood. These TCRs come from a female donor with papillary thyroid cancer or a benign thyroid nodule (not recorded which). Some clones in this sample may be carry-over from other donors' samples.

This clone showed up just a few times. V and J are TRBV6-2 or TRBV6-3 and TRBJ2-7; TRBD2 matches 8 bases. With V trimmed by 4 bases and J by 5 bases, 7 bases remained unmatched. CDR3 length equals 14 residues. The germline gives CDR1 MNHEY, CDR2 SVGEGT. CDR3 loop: CASSSSGSDDEQYF. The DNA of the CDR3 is TGTGCCAGCAGTTCAAGCGGGAGTGACGACGAGCAGTACTTC.

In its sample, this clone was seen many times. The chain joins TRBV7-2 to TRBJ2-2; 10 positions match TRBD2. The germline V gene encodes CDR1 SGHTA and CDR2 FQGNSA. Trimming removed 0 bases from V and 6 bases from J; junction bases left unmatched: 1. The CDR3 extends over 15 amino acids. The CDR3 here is CASSLASGRAGELFF. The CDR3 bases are TGTGCCAGCAGCTTAGCCAGCGGGAGGGCCGGGGAGCTGTTTTTT. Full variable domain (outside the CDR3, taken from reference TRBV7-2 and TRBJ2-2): GAGVSQSPSNKVTEKGKDVELRCDPISGHTALYWYRQSLGQGLEFLIYFQGNSAPDKSGLPSDRFSAERTGGSVSTLTIQRTQQEDSAVYLCASSLASGRAGELFFGEGSRLTVL.

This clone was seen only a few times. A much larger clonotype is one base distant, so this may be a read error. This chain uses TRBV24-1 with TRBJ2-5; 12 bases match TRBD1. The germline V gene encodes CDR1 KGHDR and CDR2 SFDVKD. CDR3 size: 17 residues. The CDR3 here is CATTNDRDRGQQETEYF. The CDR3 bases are TGTGCCACCACCAACGACCGGGACAGGGGGCAACAAGAGACCGAGTACTTC.

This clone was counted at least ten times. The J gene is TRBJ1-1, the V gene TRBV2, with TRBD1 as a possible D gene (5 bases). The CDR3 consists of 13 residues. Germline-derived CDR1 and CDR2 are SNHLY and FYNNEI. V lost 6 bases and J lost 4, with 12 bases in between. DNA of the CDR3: TGTGCCAGCAGCTTCTATGGGGGCACTGAAGCTTTCTTT. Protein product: CASSFYGGTEAFF.

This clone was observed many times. CDR3 residues: CASSLGAPTYNSPLHF. CDR3 bases: TGTGCCAGCAGTCTTGGGGCCCCGACTTATAATTCACCCCTCCACTTT. J is TRBJ1-6 and V is TRBV5-4, with a tentative D call TRBD1 (5 bases). This CDR3 has 16 residues. V was cut by 5 bases and J by 4 bases, with 16 bases left in between. In germline, CDR1 is SGHNT, CDR2 YYREEE (reference sequence).

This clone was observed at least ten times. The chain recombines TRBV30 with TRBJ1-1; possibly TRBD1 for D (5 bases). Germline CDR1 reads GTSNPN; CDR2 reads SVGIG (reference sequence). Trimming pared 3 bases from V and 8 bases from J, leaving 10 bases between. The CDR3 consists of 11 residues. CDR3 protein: CAWSRRQEAFF. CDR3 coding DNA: TGTGCCTGGAGCCGAAGACAGGAAGCTTTCTTT.

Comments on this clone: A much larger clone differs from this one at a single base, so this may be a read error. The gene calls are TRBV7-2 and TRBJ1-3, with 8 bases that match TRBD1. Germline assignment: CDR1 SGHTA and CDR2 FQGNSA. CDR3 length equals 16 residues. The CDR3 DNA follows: TGTGTCAGCAGCTTATCAGGGGGCGTCTCTGGAAACACCATATATTTT. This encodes CVSSLSGGVSGNTIYF.

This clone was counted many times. The CDR3 protein is CASNKDRIHEKLFF. CDR3 sequence (DNA): TGTGCCAGCAACAAGGACAGGATACATGAAAAACTGTTTTTT. This chain links TRBV6-1 with TRBJ1-4; TRBD1 matches at 7 bases. Germline-derived CDR1 and CDR2 are MNHNS and SASEGT. Trimming took 7 bases from V and 6 from J; bases not matched to a gene: 8. This CDR3 contains 14 residues.

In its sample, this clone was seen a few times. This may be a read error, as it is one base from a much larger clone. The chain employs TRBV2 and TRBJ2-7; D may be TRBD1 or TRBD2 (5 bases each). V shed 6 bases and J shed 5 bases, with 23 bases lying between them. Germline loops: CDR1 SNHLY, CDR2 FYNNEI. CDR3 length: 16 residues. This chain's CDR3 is CASSGAEARGSHEQYF. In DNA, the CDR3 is TGTGCCAGCAGCGGGGCAGAGGCGCGAGGATCCCACGAGCAGTACTTC.

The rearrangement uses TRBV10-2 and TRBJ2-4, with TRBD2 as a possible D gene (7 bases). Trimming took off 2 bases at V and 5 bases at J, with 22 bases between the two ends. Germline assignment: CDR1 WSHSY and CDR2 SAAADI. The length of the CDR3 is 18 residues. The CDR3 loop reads CASSEPPGGGGDQNIQYF. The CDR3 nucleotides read TGCGCCAGCAGTGAGCCGCCCGGTGGCGGGGGCGACCAAAACATTCAGTACTTC.

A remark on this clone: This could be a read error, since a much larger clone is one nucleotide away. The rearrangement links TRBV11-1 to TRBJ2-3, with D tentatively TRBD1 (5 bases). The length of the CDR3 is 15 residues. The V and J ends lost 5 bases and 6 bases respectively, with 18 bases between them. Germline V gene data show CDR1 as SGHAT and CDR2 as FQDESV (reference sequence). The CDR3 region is CASSHQDIGNDTQYF. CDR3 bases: TGTGCCAGCAGCCACCAGGACATCGGTAATGATACGCAGTATTTT.

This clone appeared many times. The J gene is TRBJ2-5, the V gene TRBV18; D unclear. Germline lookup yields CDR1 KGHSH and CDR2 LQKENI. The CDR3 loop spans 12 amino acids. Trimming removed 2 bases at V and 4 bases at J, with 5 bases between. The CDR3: CASSPGRETQYF. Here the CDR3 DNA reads TGTGCCAGCTCACCAGGACGAGAGACCCAGTACTTC.

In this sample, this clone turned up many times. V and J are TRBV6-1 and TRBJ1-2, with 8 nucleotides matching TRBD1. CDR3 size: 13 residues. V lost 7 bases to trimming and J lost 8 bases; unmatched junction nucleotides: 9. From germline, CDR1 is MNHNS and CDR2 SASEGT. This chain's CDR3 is CASTPGQVSGYTF. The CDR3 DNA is TGTGCCAGCACCCCGGGACAGGTGTCGGGCTACACCTTC.

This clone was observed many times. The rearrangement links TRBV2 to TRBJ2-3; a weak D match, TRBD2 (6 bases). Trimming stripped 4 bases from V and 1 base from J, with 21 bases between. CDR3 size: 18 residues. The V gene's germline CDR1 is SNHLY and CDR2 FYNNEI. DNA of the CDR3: TGTGCCAGCAGTGTCGACCAGGTGCGCGGGAACGGCACAGATACGCAGTATTTT. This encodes CASSVDQVRGNGTDTQYF.

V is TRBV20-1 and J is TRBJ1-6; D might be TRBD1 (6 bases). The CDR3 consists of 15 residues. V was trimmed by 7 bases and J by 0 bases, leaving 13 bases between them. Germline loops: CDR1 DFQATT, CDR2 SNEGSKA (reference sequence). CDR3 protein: CSVPDSNSYNSPLHF. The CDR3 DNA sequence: TGCAGTGTCCCGGACAGTAACTCCTATAATTCACCCCTCCACTTT.

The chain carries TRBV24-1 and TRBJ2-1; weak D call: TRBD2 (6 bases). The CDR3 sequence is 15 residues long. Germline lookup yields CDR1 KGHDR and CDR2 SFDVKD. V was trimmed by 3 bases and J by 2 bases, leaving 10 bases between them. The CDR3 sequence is CATSDAGYPYNEQFF. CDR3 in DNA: TGTGCCACCAGTGATGCGGGGTACCCCTACAATGAGCAGTTCTTC.

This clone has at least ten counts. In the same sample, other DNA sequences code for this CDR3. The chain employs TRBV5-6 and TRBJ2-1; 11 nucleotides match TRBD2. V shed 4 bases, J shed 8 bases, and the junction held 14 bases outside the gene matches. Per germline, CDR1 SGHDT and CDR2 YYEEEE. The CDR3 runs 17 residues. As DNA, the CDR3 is TGTGCCAGCAGCCGGGGACTAGCGGACCCCTCAGGGTATGAGCAGTTCTTC. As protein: CASSRGLADPSGYEQFF.

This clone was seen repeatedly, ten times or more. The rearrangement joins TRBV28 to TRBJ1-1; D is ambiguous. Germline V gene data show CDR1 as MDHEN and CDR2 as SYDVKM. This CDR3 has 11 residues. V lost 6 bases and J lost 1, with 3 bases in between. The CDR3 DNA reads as TGTGCCAGCAGAGAGAACACTGAAGCTTTCTTT. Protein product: CASRENTEAFF.

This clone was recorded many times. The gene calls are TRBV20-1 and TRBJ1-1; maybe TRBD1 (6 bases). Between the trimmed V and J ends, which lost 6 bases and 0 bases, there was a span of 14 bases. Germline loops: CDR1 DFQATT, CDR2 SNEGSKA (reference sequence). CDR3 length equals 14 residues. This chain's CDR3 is CSASQGRLNTEAFF. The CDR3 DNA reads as TGCAGTGCCTCACAGGGACGATTGAACACTGAAGCTTTCTTT.

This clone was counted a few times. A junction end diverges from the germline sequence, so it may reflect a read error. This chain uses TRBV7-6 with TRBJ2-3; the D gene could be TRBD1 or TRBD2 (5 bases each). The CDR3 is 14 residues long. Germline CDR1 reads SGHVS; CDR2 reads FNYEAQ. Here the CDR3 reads CVSTGSRVGETQYF. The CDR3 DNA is TGTGTCAGCACAGGCAGTCGGGTGGGAGAGACCCAGTATTTT.

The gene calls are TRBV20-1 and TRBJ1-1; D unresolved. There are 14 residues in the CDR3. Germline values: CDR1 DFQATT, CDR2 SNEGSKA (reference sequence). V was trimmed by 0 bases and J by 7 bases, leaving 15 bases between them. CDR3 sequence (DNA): TGCAGTGCTAGAGATTCAGCTGGGCAGGTTGAAGCTTTCTTT. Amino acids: CSARDSAGQVEAFF.

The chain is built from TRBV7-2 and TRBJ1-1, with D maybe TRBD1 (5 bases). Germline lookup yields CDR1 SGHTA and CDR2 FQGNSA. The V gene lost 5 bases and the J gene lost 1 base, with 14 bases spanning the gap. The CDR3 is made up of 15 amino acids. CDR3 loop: CASSLGWGPNTEAFF. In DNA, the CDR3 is TGTGCCAGCAGCCTGGGTTGGGGACCGAACACTGAAGCTTTCTTT.

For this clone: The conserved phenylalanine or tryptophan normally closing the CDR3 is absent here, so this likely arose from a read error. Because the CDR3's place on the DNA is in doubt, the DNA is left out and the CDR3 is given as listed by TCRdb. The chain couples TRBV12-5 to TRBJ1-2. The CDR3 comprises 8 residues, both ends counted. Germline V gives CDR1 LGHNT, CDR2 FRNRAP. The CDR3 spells CASGSTFI.

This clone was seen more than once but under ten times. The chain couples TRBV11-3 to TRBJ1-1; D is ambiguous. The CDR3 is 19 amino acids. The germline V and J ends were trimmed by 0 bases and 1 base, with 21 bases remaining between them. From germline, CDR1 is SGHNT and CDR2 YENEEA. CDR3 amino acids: CASSLDPKDGSRENTEAFF. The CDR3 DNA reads TGTGCCAGCAGCTTAGATCCCAAGGACGGAAGTCGGGAGAACACTGAAGCTTTCTTT.

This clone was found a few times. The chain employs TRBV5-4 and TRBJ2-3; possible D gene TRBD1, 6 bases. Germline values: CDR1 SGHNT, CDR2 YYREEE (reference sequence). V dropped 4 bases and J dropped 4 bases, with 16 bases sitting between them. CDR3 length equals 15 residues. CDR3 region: CASSPPGAGADTQYF. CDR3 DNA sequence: TGTGCCAGCAGCCCCCCCGGAGCAGGGGCAGATACGCAGTATTTT.

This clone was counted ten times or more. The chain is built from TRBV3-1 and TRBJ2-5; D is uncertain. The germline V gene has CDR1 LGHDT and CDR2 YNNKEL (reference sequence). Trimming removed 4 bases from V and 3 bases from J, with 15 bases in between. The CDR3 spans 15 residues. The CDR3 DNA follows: TGTGCCAGCAGCCGCCTGGACGGGCGAGAAGAGACCCAGTACTTC. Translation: CASSRLDGREETQYF.

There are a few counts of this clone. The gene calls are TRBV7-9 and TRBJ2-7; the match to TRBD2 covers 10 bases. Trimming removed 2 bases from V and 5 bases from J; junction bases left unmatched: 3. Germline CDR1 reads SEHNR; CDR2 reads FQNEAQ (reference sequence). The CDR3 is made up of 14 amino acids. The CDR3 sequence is CASSLLAGVDEQYF. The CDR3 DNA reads TGTGCCAGCAGCTTACTAGCGGGAGTAGACGAGCAGTACTTC. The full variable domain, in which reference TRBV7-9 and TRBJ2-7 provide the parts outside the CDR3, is DTGVSQNPRHKITKRGQNVTFRCDPISEHNRLYWYRQTLGQGPEFLTYFQNEAQLEKSRLLSDRFSAERPKGSFSTLEIQRTEQGDSAMYLCASSLLAGVDEQYFGPGTRLTVT.

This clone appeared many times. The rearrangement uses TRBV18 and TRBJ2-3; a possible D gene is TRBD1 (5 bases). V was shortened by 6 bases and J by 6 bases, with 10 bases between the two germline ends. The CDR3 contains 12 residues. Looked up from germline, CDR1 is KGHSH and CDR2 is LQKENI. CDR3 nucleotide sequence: TGTGCCAGCTCGCCCCCAGGGGATACGCAGTATTTT. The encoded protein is CASSPPGDTQYF.